This T cell receptor beta chain was sequenced during a study of OX40 agonist ivuxolimab in advanced cancers. Study summary: Patients assigned to dose escalation were diagnosed with hepatocellular carcinoma, melanoma, renal cell or head and neck cancer. With a range of roughly 20 to 80, age averaged roughly 60 years, and roughly 80% were male. Whole-study findings and limits: No antigen was identified for the clonally expanded peripheral T cells. Clonal expansion was seen in CD4+ and CD8+ blood T cells by week 6 at 0.1 to 3.0 mg/kg.

CDR1 and CDR2 (germline): SGHRS, YFSETQ. Deletions cut 0 bases from V and 4 bases from J, with 13 bases between. CDR3 length: 15 amino acids. For this clone: Its specificity is unknown.

Repertoires were generated with immunoSEQ multiplex PCR, while TCRdb's copy carries only in-frame clones and drops some. The sample has some 67,000 clones; roughly 85% are singletons. V usage is TRBV5-1 and J usage is TRBJ2-5; D possibly corresponds to TRBD1 (5 bases). Material: CD4+ or CD8+ T cells sorted from blood, obtained in a trial of the OX40 agonist ivuxolimab. The clonotype originates from an adult with an advanced solid tumor such as melanoma, head and neck, liver or kidney cancer. The chain's CDR3 is CASSLGQGSIETQYF. Here the CDR3 DNA reads TGCGCCAGCAGCTTGGGGCAGGGAAGCATAGAGACCCAGTACTTC.